This passage covers 27 T cell receptor beta chains from one sample sequenced in a study of OX40 agonist ivuxolimab in advanced cancers. The repertoire was sequenced with immunoSEQ multiplex PCR; TCRdb's copy has only in-frame clones and lacks some. The sample yields about 92,000 clones, 90% to 95% seen once. The material sequenced was CD4+ or CD8+ T cells sorted from blood, taken in a trial of the OX40 agonist ivuxolimab. These receptors were taken from an adult with an advanced solid tumor such as melanoma, head and neck, liver or kidney cancer.

V usage is TRBV7-2 and J usage is TRBJ2-7, with a possible D match to TRBD1 (5 bases). V lost 1 base and J lost 7, with 8 bases in between. The length of the CDR3 is 12 residues. Per the germline V gene, CDR1 is SGHTA and CDR2 is FQGNSA. The CDR3 nucleotides are TGTGCCAGCAGCTTAGGGGGCTTAGAGCAGTACTTC. Its protein is CASSLGGLEQYF.

This clone was picked up one time. The rearrangement uses TRBV6-6 and TRBJ1-4; D may be TRBD1 (5 bases). Germline V gene sequence: CDR1 MNHNY, CDR2 SVGAGI (reference sequence). The CDR3 is 15 amino acids. V was trimmed by 1 base and J by 7 bases, leaving 13 bases between them. Here the CDR3 reads CASSYWGGSGEKLFF. DNA for the CDR3: TGTGCCAGCAGTTACTGGGGGGGGTCAGGTGAAAAACTGTTTTTT.

J is TRBJ1-2 and V is TRBV6-7; no clear D gene. TRBV6-7 falls under the ORF class, with uncertain function. V lost 6 bases and J lost 8, with 19 bases in between. The length of the CDR3 is 14 residues. Written as DNA, the CDR3 is TGTGCCAGCAGAAACGTCCGGCTTCTGTCGGGCTACACCTTC. Encoded protein: CASRNVRLLSGYTF.

This chain uses TRBV9 with TRBJ1-1; D remains ambiguous. The V end lost 0 bases, the J end lost 1 base, and 13 bases lay between the germline ends. The CDR3 covers 16 residues. The germline CDR1 and CDR2 sequences are SGDLS and YYNGEE. CDR3 amino acids: CASSVGVARGNTEAFF. The CDR3 DNA reads TGTGCCAGCAGCGTAGGTGTGGCCCGGGGGAACACTGAAGCTTTCTTT.

The chain carries TRBV27 and TRBJ1-1; D is perhaps TRBD1 (6 bases). Trimming stripped 5 bases from V and 7 bases from J, with 11 bases between. The CDR3 length is 12 residues. CDR1 MNHEY and CDR2 SMNVEV come from the germline V gene (reference sequence). In nucleotides, the CDR3 is TGTGCCAGCAGTGAAAGGGGGTATGAAGCTTTCTTT. It translates to CASSERGYEAFF.

This rearrangement joins TRBV7-2 to TRBJ2-1, with a possible D match to TRBD2 (5 bases). Germline-derived CDR1 and CDR2 are SGHTA and FQGNSA. V was pared by 5 bases and J by 4 bases, with 15 bases between. CDR3 length equals 15 residues. CDR3 sequence (DNA): TGTGCCAGCAGCGAGGGTTTTGGGCTATACAATGAGCAGTTCTTC. The encoded protein is CASSEGFGLYNEQFF.

The rearrangement joins TRBV27 to TRBJ2-7, with D possibly matching TRBD1 (6 bases). Per the germline V gene, CDR1 is MNHEY and CDR2 is SMNVEV (reference sequence). V was trimmed by 3 bases and J by 2 bases, leaving 8 bases between them. This CDR3 region has 13 residues. The CDR3 coding sequence is TGTGCCAGCAGTTTGACAGGAGCCTACGAGCAGTACTTC. Translating it yields CASSLTGAYEQYF.

The CDR3 DNA reads TGTGCCAGCAGCCGATTCGAAGCTTTCTTT. Translated, it gives CASSRFEAFF. This sequence joins TRBV7-2 and TRBJ1-1; no firm D call. CDR3 length: 10 amino acids. Germline CDR1 and CDR2: SGHTA and FQGNSA. V was pared by 5 bases and J by 8 bases, with 6 bases between.

This clone was found once. The chain joins TRBV2 to TRBJ2-2; unclear D gene. V lost 4 bases and J 7 bases, leaving 7 bases between the germline ends. CDR3 length: 12 amino acids. The germline V gene has CDR1 SNHLY and CDR2 FYNNEI. The DNA of the CDR3 is TGTGCCAGCAGTGGCGGTTACGGGGAGCTGTTTTTT. Protein: CASSGGYGELFF.

This clone came up once. The V call is TRBV6-6, the J call TRBJ1-1; D perhaps matches TRBD1 (5 bases). Looked up from germline, CDR1 is MNHNY and CDR2 is SVGAGI (reference sequence). V was cut by 4 bases and J by 1 base, with 10 bases left in between. There are 14 residues in the CDR3. CDR3 amino acids: CASSFGGGNTEAFF. The CDR3, as DNA: TGTGCCAGCAGTTTTGGGGGAGGGAACACTGAAGCTTTCTTT.

The CDR3 region is CASSESGHPNQPQHF. In DNA, the CDR3 is TGTGCCAGCAGTGAATCCGGACATCCCAATCAGCCCCAGCATTTT. V and J are TRBV6-1 and TRBJ1-5, with D perhaps TRBD1 (5 bases). V was shortened by 2 bases and J by 3 bases, with 11 bases between the two germline ends. This CDR3 is 15 amino acids long. In germline, CDR1 is MNHNS, CDR2 SASEGT.

The chain uses TRBV29-1 and TRBJ2-5, with no clear D. The CDR3 runs 11 residues. Trimming took 6 bases from V and 5 from J, leaving 10 bases between them. Germline V gives CDR1 SQVTM, CDR2 ANQGSEA. The CDR3: CSVLSGETQYF. The CDR3 nucleotides are TGCAGCGTCCTTTCCGGGGAGACCCAGTACTTC.

The chain combines TRBV9 with TRBJ1-1, with 8 bases aligning to TRBD1. CDR1 SGDLS and CDR2 YYNGEE come from the germline V gene. V was clipped by 4 bases and J by 0 bases; unmatched bases: 5. This CDR3 region has 15 residues. CDR3 protein: CASSKRQGMNTEAFF. The CDR3 DNA sequence: TGTGCCAGCAGCAAGCGACAGGGGATGAACACTGAAGCTTTCTTT.

The chain links TRBV7-2 to TRBJ2-1, with D possibly matching TRBD2 (6 bases). Germline CDR1 is SGHTA and CDR2 is FQGNSA. The length of the CDR3 is 16 residues. Trimming removed 2 bases from V and 0 bases from J, with 11 bases in between. CDR3 sequence (DNA): TGTGCCAGCAGCTTACTTCTAGCGTTCTCCTACAATGAGCAGTTCTTC. It is translated as CASSLLLAFSYNEQFF.

This chain links TRBV19 with TRBJ1-1; D uncertain. The CDR3 contains 14 residues. V was cut by 5 bases and J by 4 bases, with 14 bases left in between. Germline loops: CDR1 LNHDA, CDR2 SQIVND (reference sequence). The CDR3 reads CASSVESGGTEAFF. The DNA of the CDR3 is TGTGCCAGTAGTGTCGAGAGCGGTGGCACTGAAGCTTTCTTT.

This chain connects TRBV28 to TRBJ2-5; TRBD2 matches at 10 bases. This CDR3 has 15 residues. Germline assignment: CDR1 MDHEN and CDR2 SYDVKM. The junction had 12 bases not matched to a gene; V was cut back by 3 bases and J by 11 bases. CDR3 sequence: CASSFSSSGRGKQYF. For the CDR3, the DNA is TGTGCCAGCAGTTTCTCGTCTAGCGGGAGAGGGAAGCAGTACTTC.

The chain couples TRBV10-3 to TRBJ2-1; D tentatively reads TRBD1 or TRBD2 (6 bases each). Trimming stripped 0 bases from V and 8 bases from J, with 11 bases between. The CDR3 covers 14 residues. The V gene's germline CDR1 is ENHRY and CDR2 SYGVKD. CDR3 in amino acids: CAISESPGEDEQFF. The CDR3 bases are TGTGCCATCAGTGAGTCGCCAGGGGAGGATGAGCAGTTCTTC.

The rearrangement uses TRBV28 and TRBJ1-2; D is ambiguous. Germline assignment: CDR1 MDHEN and CDR2 SYDVKM. This CDR3 contains 14 residues. Deletions cut 6 bases from V and 6 bases from J, with 17 bases between. In DNA form, the CDR3 reads TGTGCCAGCAGGGCGTTGGCCCGGGGTAATGGCTACACCTTC. Amino acids: CASRALARGNGYTF.

The chain recombines TRBV5-4 with TRBJ2-2; possibly TRBD1 or TRBD2 for D (5 bases each). The CDR3 spans 17 residues. V lost 0 bases, J lost 3 bases, and 15 bases lay in between. In germline, CDR1 is SGHNT, CDR2 YYREEE (reference sequence). CDR3: CASSLVQGARDTGELFF. CDR3 nucleotides: TGTGCCAGCAGCTTGGTCCAAGGGGCGCGGGACACCGGGGAGCTGTTTTTT. Combining the CDR3 with reference TRBV5-4 and TRBJ2-2 gives the whole variable domain ETGVTQSPTHLIKTRGQQVTLRCSSQSGHNTVSWYQQALGQGPQFIFQYYREEENGRGNFPPRFSGLQFPNYSSELNVNALELDDSALYLCASSLVQGARDTGELFFGEGSRLTVL.

This chain joins TRBV30 and TRBJ2-4; D gene unclear. The CDR3 length is 14 residues. Germline V CDR1 and CDR2: GTSNPN, SVGIG (reference sequence). V dropped 2 bases and J dropped 2 bases, with 10 bases sitting between them. The CDR3 spells CAWSRTGTKNIQYF. The CDR3 bases are TGTGCCTGGAGTAGAACGGGTACCAAAAACATTCAGTACTTC.

The genes are TRBV28 and TRBJ2-7; 9 nucleotides align to TRBD1. The germline gives CDR1 MDHEN, CDR2 SYDVKM. The CDR3 covers 15 residues. Trimming cost V 1 base and J 2 bases; bases outside gene matches: 3. CDR3: CASSLFGTGTYEQYF. The CDR3 DNA is TGTGCCAGCAGTTTATTTGGGACAGGGACCTACGAGCAGTACTTC. Full variable domain (remainder filled in from reference TRBV28 and TRBJ2-7): DVKVTQSSRYLVKRTGEKVFLECVQDMDHENMFWYRQDPGLGLRLIYFSYDVKMKEKGDIPEGYSVSREKKERFSLILESASTNQTSMYLCASSLFGTGTYEQYFGPGTRLTVT.

J is TRBJ2-1 and V is TRBV2; a possible D gene is TRBD1 (6 bases). Trimming removed 9 bases at V and 6 bases at J, with 15 bases between. The CDR3 has 13 amino acids. The germline V gene has CDR1 SNHLY and CDR2 FYNNEI. The chain's CDR3 is CASPGQNANEQFF. As DNA, the CDR3 is TGTGCCAGTCCGGGACAAAATGCCAATGAGCAGTTCTTC.

The rearrangement links TRBV11-1 to TRBJ2-7, with 10 bases aligning to TRBD2. Looked up from germline, CDR1 is SGHAT and CDR2 is FQDESV (reference sequence). V was clipped by 2 bases and J by 4 bases; unmatched bases: 5. The CDR3 has 15 residues. CDR3 DNA: TGTGCCAGCAGCTTAACGGCTAGCGGGAGTTACGAGCAGTACTTC. Its protein product is CASSLTASGSYEQYF.

This clone was found once. This chain uses TRBV7-2 with TRBJ2-6, with TRBD1 as a possible D gene (5 bases). The V gene lost 5 bases and the J gene lost 0 bases, with 8 bases spanning the gap. This CDR3 contains 15 residues. CDR1 and CDR2 from the germline V gene are SGHTA and FQGNSA. The CDR3 loop reads CASSTGSSGANVLTF. In DNA form, the CDR3 reads TGTGCCAGCAGCACAGGTAGCTCTGGGGCCAACGTCCTGACTTTC.

V and J are TRBV7-9 and TRBJ2-2; either TRBD1 or TRBD2 may fit D (5 bases each). Looked up from germline, CDR1 is SEHNR and CDR2 is FQNEAQ (reference sequence). The CDR3 has 15 residues. V lost 2 bases and J lost 5, with 12 bases in between. The CDR3 sequence: CASSLKGRETGELFF. In nucleotides, the CDR3 is TGTGCCAGCAGCTTAAAGGGCAGGGAGACCGGGGAGCTGTTTTTT.

The rearrangement joins TRBV10-3 to TRBJ2-3; the D is unclear. V was cut by 3 bases and J by 6 bases, with 7 bases left in between. Per the germline V gene, CDR1 is ENHRY and CDR2 is SYGVKD. CDR3 length: 12 residues. DNA of the CDR3: TGTGCCATCAGTGATGGGTGGGATACGCAGTATTTT. Amino acids: CAISDGWDTQYF.

V is TRBV28 and J is TRBJ2-7; tentatively, D is TRBD1 (6 bases). The DNA end lines up better with TRBJ2-5; the J call may be wrong. The CDR3 consists of 12 residues. CDR1 and CDR2 from the germline V gene are MDHEN and SYDVKM. CDR3 loop: CASMGAAKTQYF. The CDR3 region has the DNA TGTGCCAGCATGGGGGCTGCGAAGACCCAGTACTTC.